Shown below are 13 T cell receptor beta chains from a single sample sequenced in a study of T cell responses to AZD1222 COVID-19 vaccine. The method was immunoSEQ multiplex PCR; TCRdb's version includes in-frame clones alone and lacks a portion of them. This table holds over 120,000 clones, approximately 92% found once. The sequencing here drew on peripheral blood, taken on day 0 of AZD1222 vaccination. The receptors were sampled from an adult in good health.

The CDR3 DNA reads TGTGCCACCAGTGACCCTGGACAGGGAAACTCCTACGAGCAGTACTTC. This codes for CATSDPGQGNSYEQYF. The V gene is TRBV24-1, the J gene TRBJ2-7, with 8 nucleotides matching TRBD1. This CDR3 is 16 amino acids long. J gave up 0 bases and V 4 bases, and 7 bases lay outside the gene matches. CDR1 is KGHDR and CDR2 is SFDVKD in the germline V gene.

The chain is built from TRBV2 and TRBJ2-3, with 11 bases identical to TRBD2. CDR3 length equals 16 residues. The trim removed 3 bases at V and 7 bases at J, leaving 9 bases unmatched. Per germline, CDR1 SNHLY and CDR2 FYNNEI. The CDR3 region is CASSDGTSGARYTQYF. CDR3 nucleotide sequence: TGTGCCAGCAGTGACGGGACTAGCGGTGCGAGATATACGCAGTATTTT.

The genes are TRBV11-2 and TRBJ2-7; the D call may be TRBD1 or TRBD2 (6 bases each). The CDR3 length is 14 residues. Per the germline V gene, CDR1 is SGHAT and CDR2 is FQNNGV. V lost 5 bases, J lost 2 bases, and 13 bases lay in between. The DNA for the CDR3 is TGTGCCAGCAGCCCAGATGGGGGGCCCTACGAGCAGTACTTC. Translation: CASSPDGGPYEQYF.

V usage is TRBV4-2 and J usage is TRBJ2-5, with 11 bases that match TRBD2. The CDR3 is made up of 18 amino acids. CDR1 and CDR2 (germline): LGHNA, YNFKEQ. The J segment lost 1 base and the V segment lost 2 bases, leaving 9 bases of the junction unmatched. CDR3: CASSQNRLAGSFQETQYF. The CDR3 DNA follows: TGTGCCAGCAGCCAAAACCGACTAGCGGGGAGTTTCCAAGAGACCCAGTACTTC.

V usage is TRBV27 and J usage is TRBJ2-2; D call uncertain. The CDR3 extends over 17 amino acids. The germline V and J ends were trimmed by 7 bases and 2 bases, with 20 bases remaining between them. Germline-derived CDR1 and CDR2 are MNHEY and SMNVEV (reference sequence). This CDR3 reads CASTRPITGPNTGELFF. For the CDR3, the DNA is TGTGCCAGCACCCGGCCGATTACTGGACCAAACACCGGGGAGCTGTTTTTT.

V gene TRBV5-4 combines with J gene TRBJ2-3, with D hard to call. CDR3 length equals 15 residues. From germline, CDR1 is SGHNT and CDR2 YYREEE (reference sequence). Trimming cost V 2 bases and J 0 bases, with 10 bases left between them. The CDR3 sequence: CASSFRISSTDTQYF. In DNA, the CDR3 is TGTGCCAGCAGCTTCCGCATCTCTAGCACAGATACGCAGTATTTT.

The rearrangement links TRBV7-2 to TRBJ2-1; 11 bases are a match to TRBD2. The CDR3 is 15 residues long. CDR1 is SGHTA and CDR2 is FQGNSA in the germline V gene. With V trimmed by 5 bases and J by 9 bases, 9 bases remained unmatched. CDR3 in amino acids: CASSPRTSGLGEQFF. The CDR3 region has the DNA TGTGCCAGCAGCCCCCGGACTAGCGGGCTTGGTGAGCAGTTCTTC. Supplemented by reference TRBV7-2 and TRBJ2-1, the full variable domain reads GAGVSQSPSNKVTEKGKDVELRCDPISGHTALYWYRQSLGQGLEFLIYFQGNSAPDKSGLPSDRFSAERTGGSVSTLTIQRTQQEDSAVYLCASSPRTSGLGEQFFGPGTRLTVL.

The CDR3: CASSYLPGSPLHF. In nucleotides, the CDR3 is TGTGCCAGCAGCTACCTCCCTGGATCACCCCTCCACTTT. The rearrangement joins TRBV5-8 to TRBJ1-6; the D is unclear. Trimming pared 3 bases from V and 10 bases from J, leaving 11 bases between. CDR1 and CDR2 from the germline V gene are SGHTS and YDEGEE. This CDR3 has 13 amino acids.

The chain recombines TRBV25-1 with TRBJ1-3, with D uncertain. Deletions cut 5 bases from V and 6 bases from J, with 11 bases between. CDR3 length equals 13 residues. The germline gives CDR1 MGHDK, CDR2 SYGVNS. CDR3 protein: CASSSGVQNTIYF. CDR3 nucleotide sequence: TGTGCCAGCAGTTCCGGGGTACAAAACACCATATATTTT.

The genes are TRBV27 and TRBJ2-7; D is unresolved. The CDR3 spans 13 residues. V lost 6 bases, J lost 4 bases, and 13 bases lay in between. In germline, CDR1 is MNHEY, CDR2 SMNVEV (reference sequence). CDR3 protein: CASSLETGYEQYF. The DNA for the CDR3 is TGTGCCAGCAGCTTGGAGACCGGGTACGAGCAGTACTTC.

V usage is TRBV10-1 and J usage is TRBJ1-5; D is ambiguous. CDR1 and CDR2 from the germline V gene are WNHNN and SYGVQD (reference sequence). The V end lost 7 bases, the J end lost 0 bases, and 19 bases lay between the germline ends. There are 17 residues in the CDR3. CDR3 bases: TGCGCCAGCACGGGTCCCCCCCAGGCTCATAGCAATCAGCCCCAGCATTTT. It specifies CASTGPPQAHSNQPQHF.

The V gene is TRBV24-1, the J gene TRBJ2-1; 7 nucleotides line up with TRBD2. V lost 3 bases to trimming and J lost 6 bases; unmatched junction nucleotides: 7. The CDR3 is 15 residues long. The germline gives CDR1 KGHDR, CDR2 SFDVKD. Here the CDR3 reads CATSDRLAAPNEQFF. The CDR3 nucleotides read TGTGCCACCAGTGATAGGCTAGCGGCTCCCAATGAGCAGTTCTTC.

The chain carries TRBV6-5 and TRBJ2-7; D is unresolved. The CDR3 is 16 residues long. V lost 0 bases and J 0 bases, leaving 12 bases between the germline ends. Per germline, CDR1 MNHEY and CDR2 SVGAGI. CDR3: CASSYSTKLSSYEQYF. CDR3 nucleotides: TGTGCCAGCAGTTACTCAACTAAGCTGAGCTCCTACGAGCAGTACTTC.